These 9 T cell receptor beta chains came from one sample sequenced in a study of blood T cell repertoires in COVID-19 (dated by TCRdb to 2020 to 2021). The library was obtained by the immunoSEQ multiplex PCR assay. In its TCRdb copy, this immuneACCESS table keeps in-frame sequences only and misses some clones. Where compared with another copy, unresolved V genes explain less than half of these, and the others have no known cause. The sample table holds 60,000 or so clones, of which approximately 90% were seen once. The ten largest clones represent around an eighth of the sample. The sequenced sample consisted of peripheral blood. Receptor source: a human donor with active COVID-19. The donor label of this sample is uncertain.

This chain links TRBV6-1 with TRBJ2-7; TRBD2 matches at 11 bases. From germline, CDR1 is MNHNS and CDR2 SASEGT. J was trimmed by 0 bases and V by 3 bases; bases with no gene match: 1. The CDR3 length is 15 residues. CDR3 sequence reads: CASSEGLAVSYEQYF. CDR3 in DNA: TGTGCCAGCAGTGAGGGACTAGCGGTCTCCTACGAGCAGTACTTC.

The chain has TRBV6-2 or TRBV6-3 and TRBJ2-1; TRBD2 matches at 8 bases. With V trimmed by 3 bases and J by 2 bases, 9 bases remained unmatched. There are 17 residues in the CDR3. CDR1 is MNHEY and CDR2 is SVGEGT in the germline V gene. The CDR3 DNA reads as TGTGCCAGCAGTTATGAGCGCGGGGGGTCAACCTACAATGAGCAGTTCTTC. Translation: CASSYERGGSTYNEQFF.

This CDR3 is CASSEPMTSGKYEQYF. CDR3 DNA sequence: TGCGCCAGCAGTGAGCCTATGACTAGCGGAAAGTACGAGCAGTACTTC. The rearrangement links TRBV10-2 to TRBJ2-7; TRBD2 matches at 9 bases. J gave up 4 bases and V 2 bases, and 9 bases lay outside the gene matches. The germline V gene has CDR1 WSHSY and CDR2 SAAADI. The CDR3 runs 16 residues.

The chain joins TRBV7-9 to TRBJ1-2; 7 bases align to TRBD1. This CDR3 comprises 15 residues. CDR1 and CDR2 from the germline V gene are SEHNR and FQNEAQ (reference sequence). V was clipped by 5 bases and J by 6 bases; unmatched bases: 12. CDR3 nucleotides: TGTGCCAGCAGCCGATTTCTAGACAGGGACAATGGCTACACCTTC. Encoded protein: CASSRFLDRDNGYTF.

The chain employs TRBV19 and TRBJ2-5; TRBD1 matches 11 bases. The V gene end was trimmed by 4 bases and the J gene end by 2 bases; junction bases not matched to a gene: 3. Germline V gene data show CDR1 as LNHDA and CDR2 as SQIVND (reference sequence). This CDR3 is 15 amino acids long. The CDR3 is CASSTGQGVQETQYF. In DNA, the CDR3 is TGTGCCAGTAGTACGGGACAGGGGGTACAAGAGACCCAGTACTTC.

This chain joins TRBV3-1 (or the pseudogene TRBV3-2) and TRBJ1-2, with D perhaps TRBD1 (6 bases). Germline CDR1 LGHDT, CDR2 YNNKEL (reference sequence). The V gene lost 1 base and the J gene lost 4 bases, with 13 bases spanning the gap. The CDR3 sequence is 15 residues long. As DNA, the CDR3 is TGTGCCAGCAGCCAAGTGCACCAGGGGAGCTATGGCTACACCTTC. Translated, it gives CASSQVHQGSYGYTF.

In DNA, the CDR3 is TGTGCCAGCAGCTTAAACCCTACCTCCTACAATGAGCAGTTCTTC. Amino acid sequence: CASSLNPTSYNEQFF. This chain joins TRBV11-3 and TRBJ2-1; D is undetermined. Germline V gives CDR1 SGHNT, CDR2 YENEEA. The germline V and J ends were trimmed by 2 bases and 0 bases, with 8 bases remaining between them. The CDR3 length is 15 residues.

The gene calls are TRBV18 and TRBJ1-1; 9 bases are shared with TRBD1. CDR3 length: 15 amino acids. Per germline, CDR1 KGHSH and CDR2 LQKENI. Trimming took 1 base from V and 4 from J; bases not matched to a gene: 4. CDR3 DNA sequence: TGTGCCAGCTCACCACTGGGACAGGGAGGCACTGAAGCTTTCTTT. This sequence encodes CASSPLGQGGTEAFF.

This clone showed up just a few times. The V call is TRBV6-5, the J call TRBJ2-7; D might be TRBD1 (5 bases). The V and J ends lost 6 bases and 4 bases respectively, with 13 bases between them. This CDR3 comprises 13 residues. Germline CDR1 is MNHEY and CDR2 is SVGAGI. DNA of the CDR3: TGTGCCAGCAGCCCCTCCCCAGGGTACGAGCAGTACTTC. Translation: CASSPSPGYEQYF.